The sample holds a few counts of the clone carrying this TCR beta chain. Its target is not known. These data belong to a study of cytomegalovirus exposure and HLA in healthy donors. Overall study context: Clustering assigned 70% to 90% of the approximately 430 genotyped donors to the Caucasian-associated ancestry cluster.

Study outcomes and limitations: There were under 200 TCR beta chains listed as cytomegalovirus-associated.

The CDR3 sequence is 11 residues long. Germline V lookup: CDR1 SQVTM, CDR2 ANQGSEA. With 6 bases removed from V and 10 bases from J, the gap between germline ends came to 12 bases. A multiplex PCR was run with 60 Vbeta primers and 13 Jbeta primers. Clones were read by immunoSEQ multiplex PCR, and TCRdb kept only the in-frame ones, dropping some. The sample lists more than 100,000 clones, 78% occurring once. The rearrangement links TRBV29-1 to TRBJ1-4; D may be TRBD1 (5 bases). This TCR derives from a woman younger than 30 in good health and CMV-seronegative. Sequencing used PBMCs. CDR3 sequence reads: CSVDYGGKLFF. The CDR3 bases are TGCAGCGTGGACTATGGGGGAAAACTGTTTTTT.